This T cell receptor beta chain came from a study of cytomegalovirus exposure and HLA in healthy donors. Overall study findings and caveats: The study listed under 200 cytomegalovirus-associated TCR beta chains. Presence/absence analyses supposed approximately even sequencing depth among donors. Previously analyzed data showed that most TCR beta V segments were productive at a frequency of about 90% or about 30%. A later analysis linked a missense variant in DCLRE1C to the trimming of TCR beta V and J genes.

With 60 Vbeta and 13 Jbeta primers, the PCR was carried out. Sequenced by immunoSEQ multiplex PCR; TCRdb stores in-frame clones only, minus some. The sample has 240,000 or so clones; more than 75% are singletons. Turning to this clone: Its target is not known.

CDR3 length: 15 residues. CDR1 and CDR2 (germline): MNHEY, SVGAGI. J was trimmed by 4 bases and V by 0 bases; bases with no gene match: 5. The chain combines TRBV6-5 with TRBJ1-2; 7 nucleotides match TRBD1. Sequenced sample: PBMCs. This clonotype was obtained from a woman aged 40 to 55 in good health and CMV-seropositive. Here the CDR3 reads CASSYSTGTVYGYTF. In DNA form, the CDR3 reads TGTGCCAGCAGTTACTCAACCGGGACAGTCTATGGCTACACCTTC.